The 9 T cell receptor beta chains listed next were all sequenced from one sample in a study of cytomegalovirus exposure and HLA in healthy donors. The protocol was immunoSEQ multiplex PCR, while the TCRdb copy is restricted to in-frame clones and leaves out a portion. The sample lists tens of thousands of clones, 85% to 95% seen once, with around 1.1% in the top ten. What was sequenced was PBMCs. The receptors here all came from a young woman in good health and CMV-seropositive.

This clone came up once. The chain joins TRBV9 to TRBJ1-1, with no clear D. The germline V and J ends were trimmed by 4 bases and 6 bases, with 19 bases remaining between them. From germline, CDR1 is SGDLS and CDR2 YYNGEE. The CDR3 totals 15 residues. This CDR3 is CASSFLTGVRAEAFF. The CDR3 region has the DNA TGTGCCAGCAGCTTCCTTACGGGAGTGAGGGCTGAAGCTTTCTTT. The full variable domain, in which reference TRBV9 and TRBJ1-1 provide the parts outside the CDR3, is DSGVTQTPKHLITATGQRVTLRCSPRSGDLSVYWYQQSLDQGLQFLIQYYNGEERAKGNILERFSAQQFPDLHSELNLSSLELGDSALYFCASSFLTGVRAEAFFGQGTRLTVV.

Of note for this clone: Other DNA sequences in the same sample also yield this CDR3. J is TRBJ2-7 and V is TRBV6-1, with 9 bases that match TRBD2. The ends lost 1 base at V and 0 bases at J; junction bases unmatched: 1. Germline-derived CDR1 and CDR2 are MNHNS and SASEGT. The CDR3 is made up of 15 amino acids. The CDR3 DNA reads as TGTGCCAGCAGTGAAGTGGGACTAGCCTCCTACGAGCAGTACTTC. It specifies CASSEVGLASYEQYF.

V is TRBV13 and J is TRBJ2-1, with 9 positions matching TRBD1. The V gene's germline CDR1 is PRHDT and CDR2 FYEKMQ (reference sequence). Trimming cost V 2 bases and J 0 bases; bases outside gene matches: 11. The CDR3 runs 19 residues. The CDR3 is CASSLRRTGVSSSYNEQFF. DNA of the CDR3: TGTGCCAGCAGCTTACGTCGGACAGGGGTCTCCAGCTCCTACAATGAGCAGTTCTTC. Combining the CDR3 with reference TRBV13 and TRBJ2-1 gives the whole variable domain AAGVIQSPRHLIKEKRETATLKCYPIPRHDTVYWYQQGPGQDPQFLISFYEKMQSDKGSIPDRFSAQQFSDYHSELNMSSLELGDSALYFCASSLRRTGVSSSYNEQFFGPGTRLTVL.

This clone was seen only once. This sequence joins TRBV7-6 and TRBJ1-1, with D maybe TRBD1 (6 bases). Between the trimmed V and J ends, which lost 8 bases and 4 bases, there was a span of 11 bases. Per germline, CDR1 SGHVS and CDR2 FNYEAQ. The CDR3 has 12 amino acids. The CDR3 sequence is CASGGAGTEAFF. The DNA for the CDR3 is TGTGCCAGCGGGGGGGCAGGCACTGAAGCTTTCTTT.

The chain carries TRBV4-1 and TRBJ2-1; TRBD2 matches at 13 bases. V lost 6 bases and J lost 9; bases outside the gene matches: 17. The CDR3 contains 18 residues. CDR1 MGHRA and CDR2 YSYEKL come from the germline V gene. The CDR3 coding sequence is TGCGCCAGCAGTCGGCGGCAAGGAGGACTAGCGGGAGTGGTTGAGCAGTTCTTC. The encoded protein is CASSRRQGGLAGVVEQFF.

The chain has TRBV4-2 and TRBJ2-3; D perhaps matches TRBD1 (6 bases). This CDR3 has 16 residues. The V and J ends lost 1 base and 0 bases respectively, with 11 bases between them. Germline V gene sequence: CDR1 LGHNA, CDR2 YNFKEQ. CDR3 DNA sequence: TGTGCCAGCAGCCAAGCGCATGGGACAAGCACAGATACGCAGTATTTT. Amino acids: CASSQAHGTSTDTQYF.

The V call is TRBV15, the J call TRBJ1-4; D is perhaps TRBD1 (5 bases). In germline, CDR1 is LNHNV, CDR2 YYDKDF (reference sequence). The CDR3 loop spans 15 amino acids. Trimming cost V 7 bases and J 2 bases, with 14 bases left between them. The CDR3 here is CATKLNRNTNEKLFF. DNA of the CDR3: TGTGCCACCAAATTAAACAGGAATACTAATGAAAAACTGTTTTTT.

This clone has only one observation. The J gene is TRBJ1-1, the V gene TRBV30, with 8 bases identical to TRBD1. Germline V CDR1 and CDR2: GTSNPN, SVGIG (reference sequence). V shed 5 bases and J 0 bases; nucleotides not matched to a gene: 2. This CDR3 has 13 residues. This CDR3 is CAWGTGLNTEAFF. Written as DNA, the CDR3 is TGTGCCTGGGGGACAGGACTGAACACTGAAGCTTTCTTT.

The chain combines TRBV29-1 with TRBJ2-5, with D uncertain. The CDR3 contains 13 residues. Trimming shortened V by 5 bases and J by 4 bases, and 14 bases separated the two germline ends. In germline, CDR1 is SQVTM, CDR2 ANQGSEA. DNA of the CDR3: TGCAGCGTTAACTTGGTCCTTGGAGAGACCCAGTACTTC. Translation: CSVNLVLGETQYF. Full variable domain (outside the CDR3, taken from reference TRBV29-1 and TRBJ2-5): SAVISQKPSRDICQRGTSLTIQCQVDSQVTMMFWYRQQPGQSLTLIATANQGSEATYESGFVIDKFPISRPNLTFSTLTVSNMSPEDSSIYLCSVNLVLGETQYFGPGTRLLVL.